The clone carrying this TCR beta chain turned up a few times. Its antigen is currently unknown. The trim removed 5 bases at V and 6 bases at J, leaving 6 bases unmatched. CDR1 and CDR2 from the germline V gene are SGHTA and FQGNSA. The CDR3 length is 16 residues. Noted treatment: roughly 10-day PBMC culture with coronavirus spike peptide pools or control peptides (ViraFEST assay). ViraFEST sequenced TCRs after peptide-pool expansion of antigen-specific T cells. A half-volume replacement of the medium with fresh IL-2 medium was performed on days 3 and 7. Oncomine TCR Beta short-read sequencing was applied to DNA from cultured CD4+ T cells. Genomic DNA was drawn out of CD4+ T cells grown in culture. TCRdb processed the PCR reads anew with MiXCR; each CDR3 protein has one entry. The repertoire has 15,000 to 20,000 distinct CDR3 sequences, about 45% of them found once; the top ten carry about 7.2%. The data belong to a study of vaccination and CD4 T cells after COVID-19. The overall study: Control wells got either CEFX epitopes, HIV-1 Nef peptides, or no peptide at all.

This rearrangement joins TRBV7-2 to TRBJ2-3; 15 bases align to TRBD2. This specimen was CD4+ T cells from blood, cultured in vitro, taken after SARS-CoV-2 vaccination. This TCR came from a human donor who had recovered from COVID-19. As DNA, the CDR3 is TGTGCCAGCAGCCGGACTAGCGGGGGGGCGGGTGATACGCAGTATTTT. Its translation is CASSRTSGGAGDTQYF.